This T cell receptor (beta chain) emerged from a study of CD8 T cells in Susac syndrome. Study details: The Susac syndrome patients were therapy-naive, on corticosteroids, or on intravenous immunoglobulin alone at blood draw.

When the RNA was reverse transcribed, random hexamers were used with an input of roughly 0.5 to 1 ug. TCRdb used MiXCR to reprocess the immunoSEQ multiplex PCR reads, holding one entry per CDR3 protein. Here the sample spans more than 150,000 distinct CDR3 sequences, approximately 95% being singletons. The length of the CDR3 is 15 residues. Trimming left V 0 bases short and J 8 bases short, with 17 bases between. From germline, CDR1 is SGHDT and CDR2 YYEEEE. The rearrangement links TRBV5-6 to TRBJ1-2, with D perhaps matching TRBD1 (5 bases). The sequence was collected from a human donor with Susac syndrome. Sequencing was done on a sample of CD8+ T cells from PBMCs. CDR3 in DNA: TGTGCCAGCAGCTTGGCTTCCCCGGGGCCCGGAGGCTACACCTTC. It translates to CASSLASPGPGGYTF.